Each of the 8 T cell receptor beta chains below was sequenced from the same sample in a study of blood T cell repertoires in COVID-19 (TCRdb year 2020). Receptor libraries were prepared by the immunoSEQ multiplex PCR assay. Drawn from immuneACCESS, this table holds only the in-frame rearrangements with V and J called that TCRdb kept. Clones are partly lost; checked studies trace under half to an unresolved V gene and leave the rest unexplained. In all, the sample holds about 250,000 clones, and approximately 90% of those were seen once. Around 2.6% of the sample is in the top ten clones. The sample comprised PBMCs or T cells enriched from blood (not recorded which). These receptors originate from a woman in her 30s with acute COVID-19.

V gene TRBV5-1 combines with J gene TRBJ2-1; TRBD1 agrees at 9 bases. The germline CDR1 and CDR2 sequences are SGHRS and YFSETQ. J was trimmed by 3 bases and V by 4 bases; bases with no gene match: 11. The CDR3 extends over 17 amino acids. The DNA for the CDR3 is TGCGCCAGCAGCACCGGGGGCGGGGACAGGGACTACAATGAGCAGTTCTTC. This encodes CASSTGGGDRDYNEQFF.

J is TRBJ1-1 and V is TRBV12-5; tentative D call: TRBD1 (5 bases). CDR3 size: 16 residues. The V and J ends lost 2 bases and 0 bases respectively, with 13 bases between them. CDR1 LGHNT and CDR2 FRNRAP come from the germline V gene. The CDR3 region has the DNA TGTGCTAGTGGTTTGTTGACAGACACCATGAACACTGAAGCTTTCTTT. Amino acids: CASGLLTDTMNTEAFF.

The chain couples TRBV6-5 to TRBJ1-1, with 9 nucleotides matching TRBD1. Germline lookup yields CDR1 MNHEY and CDR2 SVGAGI. The V and J ends lost 6 bases and 7 bases, in that order; junction bases with no gene match: 12. This CDR3 is built from 15 residues. In DNA, the CDR3 is TGTGCCAGCAGCCTGAGGGGACAGGGTGATGGTGAAGCTTTCTTT. It yields the protein CASSLRGQGDGEAFF.

The gene calls are TRBV6-5 and TRBJ1-1; D may be TRBD1 (6 bases). The CDR3 loop spans 11 amino acids. Trimming took off 5 bases at V and 8 bases at J, with 9 bases between the two ends. Germline V CDR1 and CDR2: MNHEY, SVGAGI. The CDR3 DNA reads TGTGCCAGCAGTCGGGGACAAGAAGCTTTCTTT. Protein: CASSRGQEAFF.

The chain recombines TRBV6-5 with TRBJ2-4; D perhaps matches TRBD2 (7 bases). The CDR3 has 14 amino acids. The germline V gene encodes CDR1 MNHEY and CDR2 SVGAGI. V lost 4 bases and J lost 13, with 20 bases in between. The CDR3 DNA is TGTGCCAGCAGTTTAGGGGGGGATCCAGCACCCCAGTACTTC. Translating gives CASSLGGDPAPQYF.

The chain combines TRBV19 with TRBJ1-5; TRBD1 matches at 8 bases. CDR1 is LNHDA, CDR2 SQIVND, per germline (reference sequence). Losses at the gene ends were 9 bases for V and 7 bases for J; bases not matched to a gene: 8. There are 13 residues in the CDR3. CDR3 in amino acids: CASDRGGFQPQHF. The CDR3 DNA reads TGTGCCAGCGACAGGGGAGGGTTCCAGCCCCAGCATTTT.

This chain uses TRBV5-1 with TRBJ1-2; 11 nucleotides align to TRBD1. Germline V gene data show CDR1 as SGHRS and CDR2 as YFSETQ. The length of the CDR3 is 16 residues. Trimming removed 4 bases from V and 5 bases from J; junction bases left unmatched: 10. CDR3: CASSPRTGGAGYGYTF. CDR3 nucleotides: TGCGCCAGCAGCCCAAGGACAGGGGGCGCTGGGTATGGCTACACCTTC.

A single count supports this clone. CDR3 amino acids: CASSLGGSGQETQYF. The CDR3 DNA sequence: TGTGCCAGCAGCTTGGGAGGGAGTGGCCAAGAGACCCAGTACTTC. This chain joins TRBV5-4 and TRBJ2-5, with D possibly being TRBD2 (5 bases). Germline assignment: CDR1 SGHNT and CDR2 YYREEE (reference sequence). V gave up 0 bases and J gave up 1 base, with 10 bases separating them. The CDR3 spans 15 residues.